Described below is a single T cell receptor (beta chain) sequence and its context. This sample is drawn from a study of shared clonotypes between healthy human individuals. Overall study: Each donor's CD8 memory used one plate, CD8 naive two, each CD4 subset three.

The CDR3 runs to 14 residues. Germline CDR1 and CDR2: WSHSY and SAAADI. The germline V and J ends were trimmed by 4 bases and 0 bases, with 9 bases remaining between them. TCRdb's copy holds only in-frame clones and misses some; the assay was immunoSEQ multiplex PCR. Counted here are a few million clones, almost 96% occurring once; the ten biggest clones make up less than 0.15%. This clonotype was sampled from a man younger than 35 in good health. Sequencing was done on a sample of naive CD4+ T cells sorted from blood. Regarding subset: CD45RA+ positively selected. The V and J genes are TRBV10-2 and TRBJ1-2; unclear D gene. This chain's CDR3 is CASSAARTNYGYTF. For the CDR3, the DNA is TGCGCCAGCAGTGCCGCCAGGACTAACTATGGCTACACCTTC.